These 21 T cell receptor beta chains share one sample of origin, sequenced in a study of T cell changes during pregnancy in multiple sclerosis (dated 2019 in TCRdb). The method behind the library was the immunoSEQ multiplex PCR assay. TCRdb mirrors the immuneACCESS table, restricted to in-frame sequences. Some clones are absent from its copies; in checked studies, under half trace to an unresolved V gene, and the reason for the others is unknown. In all, the sample holds roughly 53,000 clones, and approximately 92% of those were seen once. The ten largest clones represent around 0.68% of the sample. The source was CD4+ T cells from peripheral blood mononuclear cells, collected in the third trimester of pregnancy. The source is a female donor with multiple sclerosis, enrolled in a pregnancy study.

The chain uses TRBV7-3 and TRBJ2-3, with 11 bases fitting TRBD2. Germline CDR1 reads SGHTA; CDR2 reads FQGTGA. The CDR3 consists of 17 residues. The V segment lost 0 bases and the J segment 4 bases; nucleotides outside the gene matches: 6. In DNA, the CDR3 is TGTGCCAGCAGCTTAACACCCCTAGCGGGAGGCGCAGATACGCAGTATTTT. Amino acid sequence: CASSLTPLAGGADTQYF.

The rearrangement links TRBV4-1 to TRBJ1-4, with D maybe TRBD1 (5 bases). Germline CDR1 MGHRA, CDR2 YSYEKL. The length of the CDR3 is 16 residues. With 0 bases removed from V and 13 bases from J, the gap between germline ends came to 21 bases. The DNA for the CDR3 is TGCGCCAGCAGCCAAGATACGGGACCGGGCGGGGAAGTACTGTTTTTT. This sequence encodes CASSQDTGPGGEVLFF.

The chain links TRBV7-2 to TRBJ2-7, with 11 bases matching TRBD2. Trimming removed 5 bases from V and 6 bases from J; junction bases left unmatched: 15. CDR3 length: 17 residues. CDR1 and CDR2 (germline): SGHTA, FQGNSA. The CDR3 DNA sequence: TGTGCCAGCAGCCCGCCCGGGACTAGCGGTAACGGAGGCGAGCAGTACTTC. It specifies CASSPPGTSGNGGEQYF.

V usage is TRBV4-3 and J usage is TRBJ2-7; D is unclear. The V gene lost 0 bases and the J gene lost 3 bases, with 12 bases spanning the gap. The germline V gene encodes CDR1 LGHNA and CDR2 YSLEER. The CDR3 runs 15 residues. CDR3 sequence reads: CASSQDQTPFYEQYF. CDR3 in DNA: TGCGCCAGCAGCCAAGATCAGACACCGTTCTACGAGCAGTACTTC.

V is TRBV10-1 and J is TRBJ2-3, with TRBD1 identical over 7 bases. J lost 0 bases, V lost 0 bases, and 6 bases had no gene match. This CDR3 spans 17 amino acids. The germline CDR1 and CDR2 sequences are WNHNN and SYGVQD (reference sequence). The DNA for the CDR3 is TGCGCCAGCAGTGAGTCTGACAGGGAAACTAGCACAGATACGCAGTATTTT. Amino acids: CASSESDRETSTDTQYF.

The gene calls are TRBV7-2 and TRBJ2-1; 10 nucleotides match TRBD2. The V gene's germline CDR1 is SGHTA and CDR2 FQGNSA. The CDR3 is 13 amino acids. V shed 4 bases, J shed 10 bases, and the junction held 4 bases outside the gene matches. The CDR3 region has the DNA TGTGCCAGCAGCTCCGGGACTAGCGAAGAGCAGTTCTTC. It is translated as CASSSGTSEEQFF.

A few counts support this clone. This rearrangement joins TRBV7-2 to TRBJ1-2, with a tentative D call TRBD1 (6 bases). Germline loops: CDR1 SGHTA, CDR2 FQGNSA. Trimming removed 5 bases at V and 0 bases at J, with 13 bases between. The CDR3 is 15 residues long. The CDR3 bases are TGTGCCAGCAGCCACAGGGTGTTAGCTAACTATGGCTACACCTTC. As protein: CASSHRVLANYGYTF.

The CDR3 coding sequence is TGTGCCAGCAGGCGGACTGCCAAAAACATTCAGTACTTC. Translation gives CASRRTAKNIQYF. The V and J genes are TRBV28 and TRBJ2-4; a weak D match, TRBD2 (5 bases). Germline V CDR1 and CDR2: MDHEN, SYDVKM. V lost 6 bases and J lost 1, with 7 bases in between. This CDR3 is 13 amino acids long.

This chain joins TRBV28 and TRBJ2-5; the match to TRBD1 covers 7 bases. Germline loops: CDR1 MDHEN, CDR2 SYDVKM. This CDR3 comprises 16 residues. Trimming at V came to 5 bases and at J to 5 bases, leaving 14 bases not matched to a gene. As DNA, the CDR3 is TGTGCCAGCAGTGCCTTCTACAGGGGCCTCATGGAGACCCAGTACTTC. It specifies CASSAFYRGLMETQYF.

The chain links TRBV9 to TRBJ2-1, with 10 bases aligning to TRBD2. This CDR3 contains 22 residues. Germline values: CDR1 SGDLS, CDR2 YYNGEE. V shed 4 bases, J shed 1 base, and the junction held 23 bases outside the gene matches. The CDR3 protein is CASSPPRASGSWIGRSYNEQFF. CDR3 DNA sequence: TGTGCCAGCAGCCCCCCCCGGGCTAGCGGGAGTTGGATTGGTAGATCCTACAATGAGCAGTTCTTC.

The chain links TRBV5-1 to TRBJ2-5; D possibly corresponds to TRBD2 (5 bases). Germline V gene data show CDR1 as SGHRS and CDR2 as YFSETQ. Trimming took off 0 bases at V and 3 bases at J, with 12 bases between the two ends. The CDR3 consists of 15 residues. In DNA, the CDR3 is TGCGCCAGCAGCTTGGTACGGGGTATAAAAGAGACCCAGTACTTC. Its translation is CASSLVRGIKETQYF.

This clone was seen only once. The CDR3 here is CASSVSGGGIHIQYF. For the CDR3, the DNA is TGTGCCAGCAGTGTATCTGGGGGAGGGATCCACATTCAGTACTTC. The genes are TRBV6-1 and TRBJ2-4; 7 bases line up with TRBD2. Germline trimming cut 4 bases from V and 8 bases from J; bases unmatched to any gene: 11. Per the germline V gene, CDR1 is MNHNS and CDR2 is SASEGT. The CDR3 is 15 amino acids.

This clone is a singleton in its sample. This chain uses TRBV28 with TRBJ1-4; 10 nucleotides agree with TRBD1. Germline V gives CDR1 MDHEN, CDR2 SYDVKM. The CDR3 is 15 amino acids. Losses at the gene ends were 6 bases for V and 10 bases for J; bases not matched to a gene: 11. Here the CDR3 DNA reads TGTGCCAGCAGCTCGCCCGGGACAGGGGCTGGAAAACTGTTTTTT. Translation gives CASSSPGTGAGKLFF.

This rearrangement joins TRBV4-3 to TRBJ1-2, with D perhaps matching TRBD1 (6 bases). Germline-derived CDR1 and CDR2 are LGHNA and YSLEER. This CDR3 comprises 14 residues. Trimming pared 0 bases from V and 7 bases from J, leaving 12 bases between. For the CDR3, the DNA is TGCGCCAGCAGCCAAGATGGGGCACAGGGTGGCTACACCTTC. This sequence encodes CASSQDGAQGGYTF.

The chain links TRBV7-2 to TRBJ2-2; D unclear. V lost 3 bases and J 6 bases, leaving 5 bases between the germline ends. The CDR3 runs 12 residues. Germline V lookup: CDR1 SGHTA, CDR2 FQGNSA. The CDR3 sequence: CASSFPPGELFF. CDR3 in DNA: TGTGCCAGCAGCTTCCCTCCCGGGGAGCTGTTTTTT.

The sample holds one count of this clone. V gene TRBV5-1 combines with J gene TRBJ2-3; 12 bases agree with TRBD2. The germline gives CDR1 SGHRS, CDR2 YFSETQ. V lost 3 bases and J lost 1; bases outside the gene matches: 9. The CDR3 has 18 residues. As DNA, the CDR3 is TGCGCCAGCAGCTCGCACAAACTAGCGGGAGGACGCACAGATACGCAGTATTTT. Encoded protein: CASSSHKLAGGRTDTQYF.

The chain recombines TRBV5-6 with TRBJ1-2; tentatively, D is TRBD1 (5 bases). Germline assignment: CDR1 SGHDT and CDR2 YYEEEE. The CDR3 is 13 amino acids. Trimming took 0 bases from V and 6 from J, leaving 9 bases between them. CDR3 bases: TGTGCCAGCAGCTTGGTGGGGCGCGATGGCTACACCTTC. Translating gives CASSLVGRDGYTF.

The J gene is TRBJ2-1, the V gene TRBV19; the match to TRBD2 covers 8 bases. With V trimmed by 9 bases and J by 9 bases, 13 bases remained unmatched. Germline V CDR1 and CDR2: LNHDA, SQIVND (reference sequence). The CDR3 runs to 14 residues. The CDR3 nucleotides are TGTGCCAGCTTAGGGGCTAGCGGGTTTGGTGAGCAGTTCTTC. It is translated as CASLGASGFGEQFF.

V is TRBV28 and J is TRBJ2-7, with 8 nucleotides matching TRBD1. Germline CDR1 is MDHEN and CDR2 is SYDVKM. V lost 6 bases, J lost 3 bases, and 7 bases stayed unmatched. This CDR3 is built from 14 residues. CDR3 protein: CASSPLGTGYEQYF. The CDR3 region has the DNA TGTGCCAGCAGCCCCCTCGGGACAGGCTACGAGCAGTACTTC.

The CDR3 loop is CASSPQGNTGELFF. The CDR3 nucleotides are TGTGCCAGCAGCCCCCAGGGGAACACCGGGGAGCTGTTTTTT. The chain carries TRBV5-4 and TRBJ2-2, with D possibly matching TRBD1 (5 bases). CDR3 length: 14 amino acids. The ends were cut back, 4 bases at V and 1 base at J, with 8 bases in the middle. Germline values: CDR1 SGHNT, CDR2 YYREEE (reference sequence).

J is TRBJ2-1 and V is TRBV7-6, with 8 bases identical to TRBD2. CDR3 length: 17 amino acids. J gave up 5 bases and V 4 bases, and 13 bases lay outside the gene matches. The germline CDR1 and CDR2 sequences are SGHVS and FNYEAQ. DNA for the CDR3: TGTGCCAGCAGCTCGTTGCCCCTAGCGGGTAGGAACAATGAGCAGTTCTTC. Its translation is CASSSLPLAGRNNEQFF.